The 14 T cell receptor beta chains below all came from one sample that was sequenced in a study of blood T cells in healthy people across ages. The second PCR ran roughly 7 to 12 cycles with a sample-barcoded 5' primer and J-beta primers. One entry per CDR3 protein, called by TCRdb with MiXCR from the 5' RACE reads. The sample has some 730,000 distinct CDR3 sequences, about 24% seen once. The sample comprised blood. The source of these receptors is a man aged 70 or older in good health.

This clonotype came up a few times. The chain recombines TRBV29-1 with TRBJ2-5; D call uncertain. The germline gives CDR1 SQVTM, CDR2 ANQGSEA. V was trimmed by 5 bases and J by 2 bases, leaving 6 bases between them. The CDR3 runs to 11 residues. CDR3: CSVKVQETQYF. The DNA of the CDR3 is TGCAGCGTTAAGGTACAAGAGACCCAGTACTTC.

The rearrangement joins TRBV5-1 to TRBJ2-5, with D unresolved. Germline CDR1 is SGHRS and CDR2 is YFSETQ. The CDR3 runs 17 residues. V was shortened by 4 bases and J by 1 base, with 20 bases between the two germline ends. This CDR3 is CASSHVYEATTQETQYF. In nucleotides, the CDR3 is TGCGCCAGCAGCCATGTTTATGAGGCAACGACCCAAGAGACCCAGTACTTC. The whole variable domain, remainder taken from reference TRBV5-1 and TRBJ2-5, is KAGVTQTPRYLIKTRGQQVTLSCSPISGHRSVSWYQQTPGQGLQFLFEYFSETQRNKGNFPGRFSGRQFSNSRSEMNVSTLELGDSALYLCASSHVYEATTQETQYFGPGTRLLVL.

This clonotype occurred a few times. CDR3 in amino acids: CSARVLIGANNEQFF. In DNA, the CDR3 is TGCAGTGCTAGAGTCTTGATAGGGGCGAACAATGAGCAGTTCTTC. The chain joins TRBV20-1 to TRBJ2-1; weak D call: TRBD1 (5 bases). CDR3 size: 15 residues. V was shortened by 1 base and J by 5 bases, with 15 bases between the two germline ends. CDR1 is DFQATT, CDR2 SNEGSKA, per germline (reference sequence).

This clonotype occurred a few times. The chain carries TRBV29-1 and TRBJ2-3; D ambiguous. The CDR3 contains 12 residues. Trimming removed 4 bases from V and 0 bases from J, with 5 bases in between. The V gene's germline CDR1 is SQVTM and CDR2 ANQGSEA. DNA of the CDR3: TGCAGCGTTGTAACTAGCACAGATACGCAGTATTTT. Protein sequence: CSVVTSTDTQYF.

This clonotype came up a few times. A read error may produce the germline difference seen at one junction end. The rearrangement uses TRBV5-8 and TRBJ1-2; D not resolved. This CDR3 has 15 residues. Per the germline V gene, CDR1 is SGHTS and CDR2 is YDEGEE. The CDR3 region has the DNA TGTGCCAGCAGCTTGGTCCATGCCTCTAACTATGACTACACCTTC. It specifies CASSLVHASNYDYTF.

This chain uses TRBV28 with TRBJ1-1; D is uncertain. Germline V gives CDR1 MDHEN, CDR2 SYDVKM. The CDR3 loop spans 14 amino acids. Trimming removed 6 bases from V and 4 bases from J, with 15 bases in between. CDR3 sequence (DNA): TGTGCCAGCAGCCGACTAGGAGGAGTCACTGAAGCTTTCTTT. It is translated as CASSRLGGVTEAFF. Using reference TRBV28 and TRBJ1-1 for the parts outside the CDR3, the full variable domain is DVKVTQSSRYLVKRTGEKVFLECVQDMDHENMFWYRQDPGLGLRLIYFSYDVKMKEKGDIPEGYSVSREKKERFSLILESASTNQTSMYLCASSRLGGVTEAFFGQGTRLTVV.

CDR3: CKSGTGYGYTF. The CDR3, as DNA: TGCAAATCCGGGACAGGGTATGGCTACACCTTC. The chain joins TRBV20-1 to TRBJ1-2; TRBD1 matches 9 bases. The CDR3 length is 11 residues. From germline, CDR1 is DFQATT and CDR2 SNEGSKA (reference sequence).

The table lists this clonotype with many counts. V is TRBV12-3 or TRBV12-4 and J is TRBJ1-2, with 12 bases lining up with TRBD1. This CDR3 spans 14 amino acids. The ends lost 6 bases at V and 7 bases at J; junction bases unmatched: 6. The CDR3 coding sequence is TGTGCCAGCAGCCAGGGACAGGGGGCGTCTGGCTACACCTTC. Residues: CASSQGQGASGYTF.

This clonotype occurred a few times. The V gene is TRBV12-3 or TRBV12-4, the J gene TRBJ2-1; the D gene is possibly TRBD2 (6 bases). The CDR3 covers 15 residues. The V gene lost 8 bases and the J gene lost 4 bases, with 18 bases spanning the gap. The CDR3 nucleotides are TGTGCCAGCCACCTAGTTTTGGCGGGGTACAATGAGCAGTTCTTC. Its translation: CASHLVLAGYNEQFF.

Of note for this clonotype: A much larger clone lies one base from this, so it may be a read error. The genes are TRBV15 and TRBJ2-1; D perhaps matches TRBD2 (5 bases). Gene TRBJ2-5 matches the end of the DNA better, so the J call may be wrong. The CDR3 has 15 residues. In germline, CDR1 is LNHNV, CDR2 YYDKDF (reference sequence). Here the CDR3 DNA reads TGTGCCACCAGCAGACACCCCGGGAACCAAAAGACCCAGTACTTC. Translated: CATSRHPGNQKTQYF.

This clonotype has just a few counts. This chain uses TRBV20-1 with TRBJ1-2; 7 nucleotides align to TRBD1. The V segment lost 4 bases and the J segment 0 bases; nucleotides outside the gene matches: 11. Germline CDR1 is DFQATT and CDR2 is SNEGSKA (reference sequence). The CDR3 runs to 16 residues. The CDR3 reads CSAISSGGGSNYGYTF. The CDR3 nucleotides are TGCAGTGCTATTTCGTCAGGGGGTGGTTCTAACTATGGCTACACCTTC.

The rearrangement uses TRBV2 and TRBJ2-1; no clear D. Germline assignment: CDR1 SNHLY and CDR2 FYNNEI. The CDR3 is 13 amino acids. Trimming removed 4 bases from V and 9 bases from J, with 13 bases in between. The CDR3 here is CASSADRAREQFF. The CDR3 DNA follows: TGTGCCAGCAGTGCGGACCGAGCTCGTGAGCAGTTCTTC.

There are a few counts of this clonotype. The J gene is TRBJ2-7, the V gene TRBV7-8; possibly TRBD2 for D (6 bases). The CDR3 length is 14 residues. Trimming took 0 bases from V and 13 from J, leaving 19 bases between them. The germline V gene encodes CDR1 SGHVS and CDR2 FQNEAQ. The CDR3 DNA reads TGTGCCAGCAGCTTAGCGTTATGGGAGGCGGTTTTTTACGTC. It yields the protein CASSLALWEAVFYV.

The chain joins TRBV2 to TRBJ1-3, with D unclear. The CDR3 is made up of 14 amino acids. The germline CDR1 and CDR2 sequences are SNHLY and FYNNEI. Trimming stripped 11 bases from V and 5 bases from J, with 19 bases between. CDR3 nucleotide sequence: TGTGCCTGCAAAGGTCGGGCAGACCGAAACACCATATATTTT. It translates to CACKGRADRNTIYF.